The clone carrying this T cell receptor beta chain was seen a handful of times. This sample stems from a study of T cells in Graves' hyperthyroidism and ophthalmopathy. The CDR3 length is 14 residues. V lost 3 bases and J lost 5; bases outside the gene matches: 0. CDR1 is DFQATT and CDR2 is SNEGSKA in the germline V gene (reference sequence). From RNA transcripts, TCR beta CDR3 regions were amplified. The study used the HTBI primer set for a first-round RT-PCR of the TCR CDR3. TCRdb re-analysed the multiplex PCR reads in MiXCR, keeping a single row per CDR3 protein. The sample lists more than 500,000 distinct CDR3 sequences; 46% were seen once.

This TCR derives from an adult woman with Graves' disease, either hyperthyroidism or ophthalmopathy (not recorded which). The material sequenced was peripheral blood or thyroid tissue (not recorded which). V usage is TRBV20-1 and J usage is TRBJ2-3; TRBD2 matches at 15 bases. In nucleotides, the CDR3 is TGCAGTGCTAGGGGACTAGCGGGAGGAGATACGCAGTATTTT. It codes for CSARGLAGGDTQYF.